This is a list of T cell receptor beta chains from one sample in a study of human T cells and chemical hapten exposure. A single record per CDR3 protein comes from TCRdb applying MiXCR to the RACE reads. Of roughly 260,000 distinct CDR3 sequences detected, around 9.3% appear once; the ten largest clones hold about 2.5%. The specimen was whole blood, collected in connection with sensitization to the hapten diphenylcyclopropenone (DPC). These receptors came from a woman aged 40 to 50 with alopecia areata. Some clones in this sample may be carry-over from other donors' samples. Both conserved end residues are part of each CDR3. D genes are given only for firm matches. Size is stated for part of the rows, as once, few or many counts, or as a class when the clone is expanded.

V gene	D gene	J gene	clone size	CDR3 DNA	CDR3 protein
TRBV20-1	TRBD2	TRBJ2-7	few	TGCAGCCATTCCGGGACTAGCGGGGGTAACCTCTACGAGCAGTACTTC	CSHSGTSGGNLYEQYF
TRBV7-9	-	TRBJ2-1	-	TGTGCCAGCAGCCCCGGACTGTCTTTTGGCGATGAGCAGTTCTTC	CASSPGLSFGDEQFF
TRBV10-3	TRBD2	TRBJ2-1	-	TGTGCCATCAGTGCTGAGACTAGCGGGTACAATGAGCAGTTCTTC	CAISAETSGYNEQFF
TRBV10-3	-	TRBJ2-1	-	TGTGCCATCAGGGGGAGCAATGAGCAGTTCTTC	CAIRGSNEQFF
TRBV12-3/TRBV12-4	TRBD2	TRBJ2-1	few	TGTGCCAGCAGCCCCTCGGGACTAGCGGGGTTGAGCTCCTACAATGAGCAGTTCTTC	CASSPSGLAGLSSYNEQFF
TRBV14	-	TRBJ1-1	few	TGTGCCAGCAGCCAAGATCGATGGGTCACTGAAGCTTTCTTT	CASSQDRWVTEAFF
TRBV6-5	TRBD1	TRBJ1-2	-	TGTGCCAGCAGTTACGGGCAGGGGGTTAGCTACACCTTC	CASSYGQGVSYTF
TRBV10-3	-	TRBJ1-6	-	TGTGCCATCAGTGTGGGGACACCAGATAATTCACCCCTCCACTTT	CAISVGTPDNSPLHF
TRBV20-1	TRBD2	TRBJ2-1	-	TGCAGTGCTGCCGCCGGGACTAGTGTCAATGAGCAGTTCTTC	CSAAAGTSVNEQFF
TRBV12-3/TRBV12-4	TRBD2	TRBJ2-1	-	TGTGCCAGCAGCGGGACTAGCGAAGTCAATGAGCAGTTCTTC	CASSGTSEVNEQFF
TRBV6-5	TRBD1	TRBJ1-1	many	TGTGCCAGCAGTTACTGGACAGGTACAGAAGCTTTCTTT	CASSYWTGTEAFF
TRBV12-3/TRBV12-4	-	TRBJ1-5	-	TGTGCCAGCAGTTTATGGCGGGGTAATCAGCCCCAGCATTTT	CASSLWRGNQPQHF
TRBV29-1	TRBD2	TRBJ2-3	-	TGCAGCGTTTGGGGACTAGCGAGCACAGATACGCAGTATTTT	CSVWGLASTDTQYF
TRBV5-6	-	TRBJ2-1	-	TGTGCCAGCAGCTTGCTCCCCCTCAATGAGCAGTTCTTC	CASSLLPLNEQFF
TRBV4-2	-	TRBJ1-2	few	TGTGCCAGCAGCCAAGAACTGTGGGAAACAGGATATGGCTACACCTTC	CASSQELWETGYGYTF
TRBV20-1	TRBD1	TRBJ2-7	many	TGCAGTGCTCCAAGGACAGGGGGTCGCGAGCAGTACTTC	CSAPRTGGREQYF
TRBV6-1	-	TRBJ1-2	few	TGTGCCAGCAGTGTAGGGACCAACTATGGCTACACCTTC	CASSVGTNYGYTF
TRBV29-1	-	TRBJ1-2	many	TGCAGCGTTGAATTGGTTCCACCCTATGGCTACACCTTC	CSVELVPPYGYTF
TRBV7-2	TRBD2	TRBJ2-1	-	TGTGCCAGCAGCCTAGCGGGCGGAGGCGCTCCGAGGGATGAGCAGTTCTTC	CASSLAGGGAPRDEQFF
TRBV3-1	-	TRBJ2-5	few	TGTGCCAGCAGCCCCGAGGTAGAGACCCAGTACTTC	CASSPEVETQYF
TRBV11-1	-	TRBJ1-1	-	TGTGCCAGCAGCTTTTCCGGGGGCGGTGAGAACACTGAAGCTTTCTTT	CASSFSGGGENTEAFF
TRBV12-3/TRBV12-4	-	TRBJ2-4	few	TGTGCCAGCAGTTTAGCGCAGGGCGCCAAAAACATTCAGTACTTC	CASSLAQGAKNIQYF
TRBV2	-	TRBJ2-7	few	TGTGCCAGCAGTGATCCGTTGGGGTCCTACGAGCAGTACTTC	CASSDPLGSYEQYF
TRBV3-1	TRBD1	TRBJ2-3	many	TGTGCCAGCAGCCAAGCAGGGACAGGGGAGACGCAGTATTTT	CASSQAGTGETQYF
TRBV7-2	-	TRBJ2-5	few	TGTGCCAGCAGCAGGGACGGGTTAGAGACCCAGTACTTC	CASSRDGLETQYF
TRBV5-1	TRBD2	TRBJ2-2	many	TGCGCCAGCAAAAGCAGGGAGGGGACCGGGGAGCTGTTTTTT	CASKSREGTGELFF
TRBV6-5	TRBD1	TRBJ2-3	few	TGTGCCAGCAGCCACCCGGGACAGGGCGGATCAGATACGCAGTATTTT	CASSHPGQGGSDTQYF
TRBV7-9	-	TRBJ1-2	many	TGTGCCAGCAGCTTAGTGAACCAGAACTATGGCTACACCTTC	CASSLVNQNYGYTF
TRBV7-3	-	TRBJ2-3	few	TGTGCCAGCAGCCCAACGGGGGTGGATACGCAGTATTTT	CASSPTGVDTQYF
TRBV7-8	TRBD2	TRBJ2-1	-	TGTGCCAGCAGCCCGTGGACTAGCGACAGATACAATGAGCAGTTCTTC	CASSPWTSDRYNEQFF
TRBV6-2/TRBV6-3	-	TRBJ1-1	-	TGTGCCAGCAGCGATCCGAGTCGGGAAGCTTTCTTT	CASSDPSREAFF
TRBV18	-	TRBJ1-6	few	TGTGCCAGCTCACCAGTGGGCAGTTCACCCCTCCACTTT	CASSPVGSSPLHF
TRBV2	-	TRBJ1-4	many	TGTGCCAGCGTGAGTGAGGCCGGGGCTAATGAAAAACTGTTTTTT	CASVSEAGANEKLFF
TRBV6-6	-	TRBJ2-1	-	TGTGCCAGCGGTAAAGACTACCTCAATGAGCAGTTCTTC	CASGKDYLNEQFF
TRBV20-1	TRBD2	TRBJ2-7	few	TGCAGTGCTAGAGCACTAGCGGGAGCTCTATCCTACGGCTACGAGCAGTACTTC	CSARALAGALSYGYEQYF
TRBV5-6	TRBD2	TRBJ2-5	-	TGTGCCAGCAGCCGGGTGCGTGCAGCGGGAGGCCGCCTCTTAGGTCAAGAGACCCAGTACTTC	CASSRVRAAGGRLLGQETQYF
TRBV29-1	TRBD2	TRBJ2-5	few	TGCAGCGTTGAAGACTTAAGTAGCGGGAGGGCCGGAGAGACCCAGTACTTC	CSVEDLSSGRAGETQYF
TRBV24-1	-	TRBJ1-5	-	TGTGCCACCCCATCCCTTCAGGACAGAGCCTATCAGCCCCAGCATTTT	CATPSLQDRAYQPQHF
TRBV28	TRBD1	TRBJ1-3	few	TGTGCCAGCAGTTCCAGGGGGTTAGGAAACACCATATATTTT	CASSSRGLGNTIYF
TRBV10-3	TRBD1	TRBJ1-6	-	TGTGCCATCAGCCAAGACAGGGGGCGAGCCAATTCACCCCTCCACTTT	CAISQDRGRANSPLHF
TRBV12-3/TRBV12-4	TRBD2	TRBJ2-7	-	TGTGCCAGCAGTTTATGGAGAAGCGGGAGCGCCTACGAGCAGTACTTC	CASSLWRSGSAYEQYF
TRBV5-1	-	TRBJ1-4	few	TGCGCCAGCAGCTTGGGAGATGCTAATGAAAAACTGTTTTTT	CASSLGDANEKLFF
TRBV20-1	-	TRBJ2-3	-	TGCAGTGCTACCAACAGGGAAACCACAGATACGCAGTATTTT	CSATNRETTDTQYF
TRBV5-1	-	TRBJ2-7	few	TGCGCCAGCAGCCCCAACGTTGCGGGGACCTACGAGCAGTACTTC	CASSPNVAGTYEQYF
TRBV6-5	TRBD2	TRBJ2-7	few	TGTGCCAGCAGACACGCCGGGACTAGCGGGGGGGAGCAGTACTTC	CASRHAGTSGGEQYF